Each of the 5 T cell receptor beta chains below was sequenced from the same sample in a study of cytomegalovirus exposure and HLA in healthy donors. Primers: 60 Vbeta forward and 13 Jbeta reverse. TCRdb's table, derived via immunoSEQ multiplex PCR, lists solely in-frame clones and lacks some. The sample consists of tens of thousands of clones, about 63% of them appearing once. The sequencing sample was made of PBMCs. These TCRs come from a woman in her thirties in good health and CMV-seronegative.

The rearrangement uses TRBV15 and TRBJ1-4; D perhaps matches TRBD1 (6 bases). This CDR3 is 15 amino acids long. The V and J ends lost 1 base and 8 bases respectively, with 14 bases between them. CDR1 is LNHNV, CDR2 YYDKDF, per germline (reference sequence). Here the CDR3 reads CATSRGIDRREKLFF. The DNA for the CDR3 is TGTGCCACCAGCAGAGGAATAGACAGGAGGGAAAAACTGTTTTTT.

This clone was recorded a few times. J is TRBJ2-7 and V is TRBV9; perhaps TRBD1 as D (6 bases). V was shortened by 3 bases and J by 6 bases, with 19 bases between the two germline ends. The CDR3 runs 15 residues. Germline V gives CDR1 SGDLS, CDR2 YYNGEE. For the CDR3, the DNA is TGTGCCAGCAGCGAGGGTGGGCAGGGGTGGTCCGAGCAGTACTTC. It yields the protein CASSEGGQGWSEQYF. Looking up the rest from reference TRBV9 and TRBJ2-7 gives the full variable domain: DSGVTQTPKHLITATGQRVTLRCSPRSGDLSVYWYQQSLDQGLQFLIQYYNGEERAKGNILERFSAQQFPDLHSELNLSSLELGDSALYFCASSEGGQGWSEQYFGPGTRLTVT.

This clone showed up just a few times. J is TRBJ2-1 and V is TRBV6-4; D is possibly TRBD2 (6 bases). This CDR3 region has 14 residues. The germline V gene has CDR1 MRHNA and CDR2 SNTAGT. Trimming took off 4 bases at V and 0 bases at J, with 7 bases between the two ends. CDR3 loop: CASSASDSYNEQFF. The CDR3 DNA follows: TGTGCCAGCAGTGCTAGCGACTCCTACAATGAGCAGTTCTTC.

The chain links TRBV4-3 to TRBJ2-2, with 7 bases aligning to TRBD1. Germline CDR1 reads LGHNA; CDR2 reads YSLEER. Trimming cost V 1 base and J 5 bases; bases outside gene matches: 7. The CDR3 covers 16 residues. The CDR3 sequence: CASSQGRGGATGELFF. The CDR3 DNA follows: TGCGCCAGCAGCCAAGGGCGAGGGGGCGCGACCGGGGAGCTGTTTTTT.

V and J are TRBV7-2 and TRBJ2-3, with D perhaps TRBD1 (6 bases). Germline V CDR1 and CDR2: SGHTA, FQGNSA. This CDR3 has 16 amino acids. V was trimmed by 4 bases and J by 3 bases, leaving 17 bases between them. As DNA, the CDR3 is TGTGCCAGCAGCTCACCTGGATCAGGGGCAACAGATACGCAGTATTTT. The encoded protein is CASSSPGSGATDTQYF. The variable domain in full, with the rest retrieved from reference TRBV7-2 and TRBJ2-3, is GAGVSQSPSNKVTEKGKDVELRCDPISGHTALYWYRQSLGQGLEFLIYFQGNSAPDKSGLPSDRFSAERTGGSVSTLTIQRTQQEDSAVYLCASSSPGSGATDTQYFGPGTRLTVL.